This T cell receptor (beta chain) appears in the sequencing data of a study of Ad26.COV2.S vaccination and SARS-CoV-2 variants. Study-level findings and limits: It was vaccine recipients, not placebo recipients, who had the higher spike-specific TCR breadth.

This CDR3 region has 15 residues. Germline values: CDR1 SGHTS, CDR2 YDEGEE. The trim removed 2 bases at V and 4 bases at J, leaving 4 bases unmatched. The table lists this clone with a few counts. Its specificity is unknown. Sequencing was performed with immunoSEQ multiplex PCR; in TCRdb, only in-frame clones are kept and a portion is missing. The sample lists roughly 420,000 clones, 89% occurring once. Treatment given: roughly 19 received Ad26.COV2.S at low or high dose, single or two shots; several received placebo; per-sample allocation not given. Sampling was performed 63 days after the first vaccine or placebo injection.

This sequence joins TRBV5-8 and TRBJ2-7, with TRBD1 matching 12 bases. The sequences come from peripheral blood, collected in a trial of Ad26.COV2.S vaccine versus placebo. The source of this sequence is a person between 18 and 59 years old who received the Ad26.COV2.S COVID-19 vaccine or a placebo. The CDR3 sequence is CASSFWDRGLYEQYF. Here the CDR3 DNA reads TGTGCCAGCAGCTTCTGGGACAGGGGGCTGTACGAGCAGTACTTC.